The sequence of this T cell receptor beta chain was determined in a study of cytomegalovirus exposure and HLA in healthy donors. The repertoire was sequenced with immunoSEQ multiplex PCR; TCRdb's copy has only in-frame clones and lacks some. The table lists under 150,000 clones, approximately 87% of them singletons. The CDR3 is made up of 14 amino acids. Germline V gene data show CDR1 as LNHNV and CDR2 as YYDKDF (reference sequence). Trimming took 3 bases from V and 1 from J, leaving 10 bases between them. Sequencing was done on a sample of PBMCs. The TCR sequence derives from a young man in good health and CMV-seronegative. The rearrangement joins TRBV15 to TRBJ2-7, with a possible D match to TRBD2 (6 bases). The DNA for the CDR3 is TGTGCCACCAGCAGGGGGGGAAGGTCCTACGAGCAGTACTTC. This translates into CATSRGGRSYEQYF.